The source of this T cell receptor (beta chain) is a study of metastatic and nonmetastatic thyroid tumors. Study information: Repertoires from malignant and benign thyroid patients were compared across blood and tumor or nodule tissue.

Not a single patient had been given any form of treatment at any point before undergoing thyroid surgery. Trimming removed 6 bases at V and 0 bases at J, with 12 bases between. The CDR3 spans 16 residues. Germline V gene sequence: CDR1 MDHEN, CDR2 SYDVKM. Points from the study as a whole: Reported TCR beta diversity, measured in blood and tumor, was significantly higher for malignant thyroid tumors than for benign nodules.

TCRdb re-called clones via MiXCR from the PCR reads. This table holds almost 25,000 clones, 13% found once. Turning to this clone: The antigen remains unidentified.

The receptor's source is a female donor with papillary thyroid cancer or a benign thyroid nodule (not recorded which). Some clones in this sample may be carry-over from other donors' samples. The chain joins TRBV28 to TRBJ1-6; no reliable D call. Sequenced: blood. In DNA, the CDR3 is TGTGCCAGCAGGCCGCTTAGGCTCTCCTATAATTCACCCCTCCACTTT. It is translated as CASRPLRLSYNSPLHF.